A selection of T cell receptor beta chains follows, all from one sample in a study of Graves' ophthalmopathy and Graves' hyperthyroidism. TCRdb used MiXCR to reprocess the multiplex PCR reads, holding one entry per CDR3 protein. The sample includes roughly 160,000 distinct CDR3 sequences, about two fifths seen only once; the top ten take nearly 9%. The sequenced sample consisted of peripheral blood. The source is a man aged 30 to 39 with Graves' ophthalmopathy. The CDR3 runs from the conserved cysteine through the conserved F or W. D genes are given only for firm matches. Part of the rows lack a size; the others show once, few, many or a class for expanded clones.

D gene	V gene	J gene	clone size	CDR3 DNA	CDR3 protein
.	TRBV12-3/TRBV12-4	TRBJ2-7	many	.	CASSLSGVYEQYF
.	TRBV12-5	TRBJ1-2	many	TGTGCTAGTGGTTTGGTAGCAGGGATCTATGGCTACACCTTC	CASGLVAGIYGYTF
.	TRBV12-3/TRBV12-4	TRBJ2-2	many	TGTGCCAGCAGTTACACCGGGGAGCTGTTTTTT	CASSYTGELFF
.	TRBV24-1	TRBJ2-6	.	TGTGCCACCAGTGATGACCGGTCTTTCGGGGCCAACGTCCTGACTTTC	CATSDDRSFGANVLTF
TRBD2	TRBV7-6	TRBJ2-2	.	TGTGCCAGCAGCTCACCTGTGGTAGCGGGAAGTATCACCGGGGAGCTGTTTTTT	CASSSPVVAGSITGELFF
.	TRBV9	TRBJ2-2	.	TGTGCCAGCAGCGTAGCTACAGAGAACACCGGGGAGCTGTTTTTT	CASSVATENTGELFF
.	TRBV6-2/TRBV6-3	TRBJ1-1	.	TGTGCCAGCAGTTACTCGAGAGGCACGAACACTGAAGCTTTCTTT	CASSYSRGTNTEAFF
.	TRBV6-5	TRBJ1-1	many	TGTGCCAGCAGTTACACAGGGTCGGTGAACACTGAAGCTTTCTTT	CASSYTGSVNTEAFF
TRBD1	TRBV2	TRBJ1-1	.	TGTGCCAGCAGAGAAGGGACAGTAGCTGAAGCTTTCTTT	CASREGTVAEAFF
.	TRBV12-3/TRBV12-4	TRBJ2-5	.	TGTGCCAGCAGTTACAGTGGGAGGCAGACCCAGTACTTC	CASSYSGRQTQYF
.	TRBV7-8	TRBJ2-7	many	TGTGCCAGCAGCTTAGCGTTCGCTCGACTCTACGAGCAGTACTTC	CASSLAFARLYEQYF
.	TRBV6-2/TRBV6-3	TRBJ2-4	many	TGTGCCAGCAGTTACTCGAGACTAGCCAAAAACATTCAGTACTTC	CASSYSRLAKNIQYF
.	TRBV7-3	TRBJ1-2	.	TGTGCCAGCAGCTTATCCGGGCCGCTGGGCGATGGCTACACCTTC	CASSLSGPLGDGYTF
.	TRBV6-5	TRBJ1-1	many	TGTGCCAGCAGTTCCCACCAAGGCAGGAACACTGAAGCTTTCTTT	CASSSHQGRNTEAFF
.	TRBV7-2	TRBJ1-2	many	TGTGCCAGCAGCCCTGACAGGATCTATGGCTACACCTTC	CASSPDRIYGYTF
TRBD2	TRBV10-3	TRBJ2-7	many	TGTGCCATCTCGGGGAGCGGGAGACTGTCCTACGAGCAGTACTTC	CAISGSGRLSYEQYF
.	TRBV6-1	TRBJ1-5	.	TGTGCCAATCCCACCAGGGGTCCCAATCAGCCCCAGCATTTT	CANPTRGPNQPQHF
.	TRBV7-9	TRBJ1-1	many	TGTGCCAGCAGCTTAGTAGTGGGGGGTTCCACTGAAGCTTTCTTT	CASSLVVGGSTEAFF
.	TRBV27	TRBJ1-1	.	TGTGCCAGCAGTTACTCCGCAGGGTTGGGCACTGAAGCTTTCTTT	CASSYSAGLGTEAFF
.	TRBV6-5	TRBJ2-2	many	TGTGCCAGCAGTTTCGCAGGAACCGGGGAGCTGTTTTTT	CASSFAGTGELFF
.	TRBV12-3/TRBV12-4	TRBJ1-6	many	TGTGCCAGCAAGCGGGAGCTGAATTCACCCCTCCACTTT	CASKRELNSPLHF
.	TRBV6-2/TRBV6-3	TRBJ2-7	.	TGTGCCAGCAGTTACACTCTTCCTTACGAGCAGTACTTC	CASSYTLPYEQYF
TRBD2	TRBV6-1	TRBJ2-7	.	TGTGCCAGCAGCAAAGGGTCTAGCGGGAGCCACGAGCAGTACTTC	CASSKGSSGSHEQYF
.	TRBV28	TRBJ1-1	.	TGTGCCAGCAGTCCGACCAGGGTGAACACTGAAGCTTTCTTT	CASSPTRVNTEAFF